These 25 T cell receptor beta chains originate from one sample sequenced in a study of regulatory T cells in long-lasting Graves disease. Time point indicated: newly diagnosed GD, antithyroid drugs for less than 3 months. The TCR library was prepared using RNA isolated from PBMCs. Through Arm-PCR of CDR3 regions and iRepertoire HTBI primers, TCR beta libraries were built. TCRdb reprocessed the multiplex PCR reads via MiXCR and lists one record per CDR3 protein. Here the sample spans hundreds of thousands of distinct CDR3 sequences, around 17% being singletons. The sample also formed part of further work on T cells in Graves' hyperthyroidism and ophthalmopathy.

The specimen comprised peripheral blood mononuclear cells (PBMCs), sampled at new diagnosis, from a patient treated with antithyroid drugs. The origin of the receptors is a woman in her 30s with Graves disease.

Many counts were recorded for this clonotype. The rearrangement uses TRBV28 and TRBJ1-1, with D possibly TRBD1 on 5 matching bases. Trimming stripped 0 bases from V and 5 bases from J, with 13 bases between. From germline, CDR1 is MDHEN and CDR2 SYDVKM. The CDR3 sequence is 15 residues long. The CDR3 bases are TGTGCCAGCAGTTTATGGAGTGGGGGTAAGACTGAAGCTTTCTTT. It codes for CASSLWSGGKTEAFF.

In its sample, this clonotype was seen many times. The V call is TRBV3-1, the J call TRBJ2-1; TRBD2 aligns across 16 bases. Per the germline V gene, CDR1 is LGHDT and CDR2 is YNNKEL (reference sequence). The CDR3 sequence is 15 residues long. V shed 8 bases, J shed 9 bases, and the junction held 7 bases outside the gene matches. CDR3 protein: CASRAGTSGRVEQFF. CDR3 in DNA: TGTGCCAGCCGAGCCGGGACTAGCGGGAGGGTTGAGCAGTTCTTC.

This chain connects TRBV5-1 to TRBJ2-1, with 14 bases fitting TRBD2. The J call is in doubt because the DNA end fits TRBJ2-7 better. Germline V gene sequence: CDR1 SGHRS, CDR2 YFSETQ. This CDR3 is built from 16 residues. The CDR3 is CASSPGTSGRVGEQYF. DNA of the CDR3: TGCGCCAGCAGCCCGGGGACTAGCGGGAGAGTCGGTGAGCAGTACTTC.

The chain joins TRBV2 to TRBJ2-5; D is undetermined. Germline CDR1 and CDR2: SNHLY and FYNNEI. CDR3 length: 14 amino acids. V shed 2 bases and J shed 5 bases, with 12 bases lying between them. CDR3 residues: CASSESGLGETQYF. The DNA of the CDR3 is TGTGCCAGCAGTGAATCCGGTTTGGGGGAGACCCAGTACTTC. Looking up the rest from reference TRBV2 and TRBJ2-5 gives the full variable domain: EPEVTQTPSHQVTQMGQEVILRCVPISNHLYFYWYRQILGQKVEFLVSFYNNEISEKSEIFDDQFSVERPDGSNFTLKIRSTKLEDSAMYFCASSESGLGETQYFGPGTRLLVL.

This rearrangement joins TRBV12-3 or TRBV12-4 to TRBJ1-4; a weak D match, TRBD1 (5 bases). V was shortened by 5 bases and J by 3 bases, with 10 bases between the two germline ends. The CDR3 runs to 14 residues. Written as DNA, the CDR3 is TGTGCCAGCAGTCCAGGGTTGTCTAATGAAAAACTGTTTTTT. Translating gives CASSPGLSNEKLFF.

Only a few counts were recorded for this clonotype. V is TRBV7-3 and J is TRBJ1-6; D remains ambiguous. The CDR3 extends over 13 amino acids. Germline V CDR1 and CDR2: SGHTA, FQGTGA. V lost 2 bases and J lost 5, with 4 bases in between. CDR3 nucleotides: TGTGCCAGCAGCTTATCCGATAATTCACCCCTCCACTTT. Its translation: CASSLSDNSPLHF. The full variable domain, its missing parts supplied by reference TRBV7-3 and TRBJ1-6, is GAGVSQTPSNKVTEKGKYVELRCDPISGHTALYWYRQSLGQGPEFLIYFQGTGAADDSGLPNDRFFAVRPEGSVSTLKIQRTERGDSAVYLCASSLSDNSPLHFGNGTRLTVT.

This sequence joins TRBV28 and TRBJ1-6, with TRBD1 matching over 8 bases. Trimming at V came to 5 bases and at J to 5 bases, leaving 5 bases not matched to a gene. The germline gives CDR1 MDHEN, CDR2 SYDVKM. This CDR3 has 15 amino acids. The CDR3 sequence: CASSRTGNHNSPLHF. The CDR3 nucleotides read TGTGCCAGCAGTCGGACAGGGAATCATAATTCACCCCTCCACTTT.

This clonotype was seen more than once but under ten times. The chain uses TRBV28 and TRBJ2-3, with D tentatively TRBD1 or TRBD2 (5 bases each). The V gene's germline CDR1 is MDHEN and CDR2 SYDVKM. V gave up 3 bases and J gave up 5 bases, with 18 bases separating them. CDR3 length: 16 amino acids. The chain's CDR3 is CASSLFEDSGLDTQYF. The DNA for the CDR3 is TGTGCCAGCAGTTTGTTTGAAGACAGCGGATTAGATACGCAGTATTTT.

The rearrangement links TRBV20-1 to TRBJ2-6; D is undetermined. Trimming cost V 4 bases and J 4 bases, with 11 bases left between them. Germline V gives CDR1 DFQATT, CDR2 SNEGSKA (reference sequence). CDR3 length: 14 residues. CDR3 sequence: CSATLRSGANVLTF. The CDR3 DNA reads TGCAGTGCTACTTTAAGGAGCGGGGCCAACGTCCTGACTTTC.

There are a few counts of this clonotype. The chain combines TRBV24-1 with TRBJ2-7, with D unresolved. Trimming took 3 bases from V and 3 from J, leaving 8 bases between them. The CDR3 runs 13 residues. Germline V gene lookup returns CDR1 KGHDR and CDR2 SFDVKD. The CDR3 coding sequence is TGTGCCACCAGTGATCCGTTGGACTACGAGCAGTACTTC. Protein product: CATSDPLDYEQYF.

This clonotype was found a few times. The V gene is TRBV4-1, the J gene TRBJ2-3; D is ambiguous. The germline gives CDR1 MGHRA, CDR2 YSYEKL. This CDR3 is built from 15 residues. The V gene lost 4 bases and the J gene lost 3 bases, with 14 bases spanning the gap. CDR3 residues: CASSRSSVGTDTQYF. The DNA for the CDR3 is TGCGCCAGCAGCCGTTCCAGCGTAGGGACAGATACGCAGTATTTT.

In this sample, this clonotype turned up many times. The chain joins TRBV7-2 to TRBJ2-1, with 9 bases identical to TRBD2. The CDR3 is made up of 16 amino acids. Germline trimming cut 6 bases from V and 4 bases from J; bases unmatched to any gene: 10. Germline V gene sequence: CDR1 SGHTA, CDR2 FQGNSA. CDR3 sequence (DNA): TGTGCCAGCAGTCTTAGCGGGAGCCCAGGGTACAATGAGCAGTTCTTC. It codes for CASSLSGSPGYNEQFF.

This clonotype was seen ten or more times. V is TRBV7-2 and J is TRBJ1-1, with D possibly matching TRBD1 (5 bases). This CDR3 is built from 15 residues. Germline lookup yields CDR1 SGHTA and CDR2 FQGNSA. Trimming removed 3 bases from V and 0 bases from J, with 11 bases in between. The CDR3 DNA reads TGTGCCAGCAGCTTTTTAGGGGTCATGAACACTGAAGCTTTCTTT. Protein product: CASSFLGVMNTEAFF.

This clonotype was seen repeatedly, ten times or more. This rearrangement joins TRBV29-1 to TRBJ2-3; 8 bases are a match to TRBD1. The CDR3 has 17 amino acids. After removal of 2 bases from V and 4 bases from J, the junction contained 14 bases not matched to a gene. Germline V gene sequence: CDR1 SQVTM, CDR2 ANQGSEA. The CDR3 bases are TGCAGCGTTGAACTCATGGAAGCGGCAGGGGGCTCAGATACGCAGTATTTT. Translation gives CSVELMEAAGGSDTQYF.

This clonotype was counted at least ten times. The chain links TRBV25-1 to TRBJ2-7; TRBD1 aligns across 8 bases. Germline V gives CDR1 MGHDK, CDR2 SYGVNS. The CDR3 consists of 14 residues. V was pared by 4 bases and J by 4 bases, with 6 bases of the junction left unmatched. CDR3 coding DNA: TGTGCCAGCAGTGGGGACAGGTGGGATTACGAGCAGTACTTC. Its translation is CASSGDRWDYEQYF.

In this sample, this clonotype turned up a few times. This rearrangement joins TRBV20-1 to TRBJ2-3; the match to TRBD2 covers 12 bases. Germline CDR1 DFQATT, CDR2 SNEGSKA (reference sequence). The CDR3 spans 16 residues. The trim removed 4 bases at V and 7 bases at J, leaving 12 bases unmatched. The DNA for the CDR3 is TGCAGTGCTACCCTCAAGACTAGCGGGAGAGTCCATACGCAGTATTTT. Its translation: CSATLKTSGRVHTQYF.

The CDR3 loop reads CSARDETSGSGSYNEQFF. DNA of the CDR3: TGCAGTGCTAGAGACGAGACTAGCGGGTCGGGCTCCTACAATGAGCAGTTCTTC. J is TRBJ2-1 and V is TRBV20-1; 10 bases line up with TRBD2. Trimming removed 0 bases from V and 0 bases from J; junction bases left unmatched: 8. Germline lookup yields CDR1 DFQATT and CDR2 SNEGSKA (reference sequence). CDR3 length: 18 amino acids.

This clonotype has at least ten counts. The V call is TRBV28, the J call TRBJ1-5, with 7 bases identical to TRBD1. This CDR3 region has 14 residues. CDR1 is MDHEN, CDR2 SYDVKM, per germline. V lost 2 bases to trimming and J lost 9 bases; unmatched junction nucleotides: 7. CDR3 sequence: CASSLGDRVGPQHF. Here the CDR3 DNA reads TGTGCCAGCAGTTTAGGGGACAGAGTAGGGCCCCAGCATTTT.

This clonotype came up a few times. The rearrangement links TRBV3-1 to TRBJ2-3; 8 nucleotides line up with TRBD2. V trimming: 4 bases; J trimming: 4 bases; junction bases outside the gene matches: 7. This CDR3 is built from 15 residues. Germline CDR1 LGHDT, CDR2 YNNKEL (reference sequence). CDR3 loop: CASSPLAGLADTQYF. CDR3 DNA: TGTGCCAGCAGCCCGTTAGCGGGGCTCGCAGATACGCAGTATTTT.

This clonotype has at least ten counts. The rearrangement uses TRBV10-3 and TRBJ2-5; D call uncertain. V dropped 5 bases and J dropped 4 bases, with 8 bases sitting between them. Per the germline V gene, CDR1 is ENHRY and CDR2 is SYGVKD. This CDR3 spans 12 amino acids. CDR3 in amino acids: CAISPSIETQYF. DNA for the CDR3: TGTGCCATCAGTCCCTCGATAGAGACCCAGTACTTC.

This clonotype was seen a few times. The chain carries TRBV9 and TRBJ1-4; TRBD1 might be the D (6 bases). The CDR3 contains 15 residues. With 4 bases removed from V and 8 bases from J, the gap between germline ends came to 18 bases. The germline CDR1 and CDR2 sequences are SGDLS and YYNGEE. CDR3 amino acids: CASSSTGSFSEKLFF. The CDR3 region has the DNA TGTGCCAGCAGCTCAACAGGGTCGTTCAGCGAAAAACTGTTTTTT.

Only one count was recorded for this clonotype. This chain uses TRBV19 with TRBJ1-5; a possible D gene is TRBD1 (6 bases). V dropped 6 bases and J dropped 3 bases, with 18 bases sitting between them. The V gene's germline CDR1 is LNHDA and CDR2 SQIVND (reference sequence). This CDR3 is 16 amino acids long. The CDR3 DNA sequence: TGTGCCAGTAGGGAAGGAGGTGGGGGGCTCAATCAGCCCCAGCATTTT. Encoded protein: CASREGGGGLNQPQHF. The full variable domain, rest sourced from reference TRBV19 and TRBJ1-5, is DGGITQSPKYLFRKEGQNVTLSCEQNLNHDAMYWYRQDPGQGLRLIYYSQIVNDFQKGDIAEGYSVSREKKESFPLTVTSAQKNPTAFYLCASREGGGGLNQPQHFGDGTRLSIL.

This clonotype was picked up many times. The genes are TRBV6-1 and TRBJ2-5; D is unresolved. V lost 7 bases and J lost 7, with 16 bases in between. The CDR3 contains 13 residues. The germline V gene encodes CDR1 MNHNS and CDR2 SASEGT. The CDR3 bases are TGTGCCAGCAAGGTGTGGGGTTTAGGGACCCAGTACTTC. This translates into CASKVWGLGTQYF.

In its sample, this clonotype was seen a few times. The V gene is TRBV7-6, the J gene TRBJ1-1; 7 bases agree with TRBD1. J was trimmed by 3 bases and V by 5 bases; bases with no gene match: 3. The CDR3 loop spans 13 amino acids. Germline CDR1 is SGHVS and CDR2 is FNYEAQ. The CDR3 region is CASSKQGYTEAFF. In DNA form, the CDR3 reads TGTGCCAGCAGCAAACAGGGGTACACTGAAGCTTTCTTT.

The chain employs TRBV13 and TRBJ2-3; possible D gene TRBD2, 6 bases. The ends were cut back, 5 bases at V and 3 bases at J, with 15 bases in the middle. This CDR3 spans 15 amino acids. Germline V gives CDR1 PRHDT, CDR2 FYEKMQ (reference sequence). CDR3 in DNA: TGTGCCAGCAGCCTGTATGGGGACTCTACAGATACGCAGTATTTT. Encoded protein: CASSLYGDSTDTQYF.